These 9 T cell receptor beta chains came from one sample sequenced in a study of T cell responses to AZD1222 COVID-19 vaccine (dated by TCRdb to 2020 to 2023). Library construction relied on the immunoSEQ multiplex PCR assay. TCRdb mirrors the immuneACCESS table, restricted to in-frame sequences. Some clones are absent from its copies; in checked studies, under half trace to an unresolved V gene, and the reason for the others is unknown. The sample records approximately 140,000 clones, almost 90% of which are singletons. The ten largest clones add up to 1.5% to 2% of the sample. The sample's time point label is to be understood as: about 28 days (+/-7) after the second vaccine dose. This sample comprised peripheral blood, obtained 28 days after the second AZD1222 dose. The receptors here all came from an adult who received the AZD1222 COVID-19 vaccine.

The chain recombines TRBV19 with TRBJ1-3; D uncertain. CDR1 is LNHDA and CDR2 is SQIVND in the germline V gene (reference sequence). The CDR3 is made up of 15 amino acids. V dropped 3 bases and J dropped 0 bases, with 9 bases sitting between them. The CDR3 is CASSMEPVSGNTIYF. DNA of the CDR3: TGTGCCAGTAGTATGGAACCAGTCTCTGGAAACACCATATATTTT. Full variable domain (outside the CDR3, taken from reference TRBV19 and TRBJ1-3): DGGITQSPKYLFRKEGQNVTLSCEQNLNHDAMYWYRQDPGQGLRLIYYSQIVNDFQKGDIAEGYSVSREKKESFPLTVTSAQKNPTAFYLCASSMEPVSGNTIYFGEGSWLTVV.

The V and J genes are TRBV11-1 and TRBJ1-1; D is possibly TRBD1 (6 bases). The CDR3 contains 16 residues. Trimming stripped 3 bases from V and 1 base from J, with 15 bases between. Germline assignment: CDR1 SGHAT and CDR2 FQDESV (reference sequence). In DNA form, the CDR3 reads TGTGCCAGCAGCTTCAGGATCGGACAGAAGAACACTGAAGCTTTCTTT. Its translation is CASSFRIGQKNTEAFF.

The genes are TRBV10-3 and TRBJ1-1, with 9 bases matching TRBD1. Trimming at V came to 6 bases and at J to 2 bases, leaving 4 bases not matched to a gene. This CDR3 has 14 amino acids. CDR1 is ENHRY, CDR2 SYGVKD, per germline. CDR3 in amino acids: CAIRTGGRNTEAFF. CDR3 bases: TGTGCCATCAGGACAGGGGGAAGAAACACTGAAGCTTTCTTT.

The chain carries TRBV10-3 and TRBJ1-2; TRBD1 might be the D (5 bases). The CDR3 has 12 residues. Germline assignment: CDR1 ENHRY and CDR2 SYGVKD. Trimming left V 9 bases short and J 5 bases short, with 13 bases between. The CDR3, as DNA: TGTGCCATTACTCAGGGCCAATATGGCTACACCTTC. Protein sequence: CAITQGQYGYTF.

This sequence joins TRBV5-6 and TRBJ1-2; unclear D gene. This CDR3 has 14 residues. In germline, CDR1 is SGHDT, CDR2 YYEEEE. V lost 3 bases to trimming and J lost 4 bases, with 13 bases between them. CDR3 in DNA: TGTGCCAGCAGCTCCGTAGGGTTTGTCTATGGCTACACCTTC. It encodes CASSSVGFVYGYTF.

This clone was counted a single time. The rearrangement links TRBV10-2 to TRBJ2-3; no clear D gene. Per the germline V gene, CDR1 is WSHSY and CDR2 is SAAADI. This CDR3 is built from 12 residues. The germline V and J ends were trimmed by 3 bases and 3 bases, with 4 bases remaining between them. The CDR3 DNA follows: TGCGCCAGCAGTGATAGGACAGATACGCAGTATTTT. Translating gives CASSDRTDTQYF.

This clone was recorded a few times. The chain uses TRBV28 and TRBJ1-4; 7 bases fit TRBD1. The CDR3 is made up of 15 amino acids. The V gene's germline CDR1 is MDHEN and CDR2 SYDVKM. V trimming: 5 bases; J trimming: 0 bases; junction bases outside the gene matches: 3. The CDR3 region is CASSRQGATNEKLFF. As DNA, the CDR3 is TGTGCCAGCAGTCGACAGGGAGCAACTAATGAAAAACTGTTTTTT. Supplemented by reference TRBV28 and TRBJ1-4, the full variable domain reads DVKVTQSSRYLVKRTGEKVFLECVQDMDHENMFWYRQDPGLGLRLIYFSYDVKMKEKGDIPEGYSVSREKKERFSLILESASTNQTSMYLCASSRQGATNEKLFFGSGTQLSVL.

This clone was seen a handful of times. This CDR3 reads CASSSILAGGESSYNEQFF. DNA for the CDR3: TGCGCCAGCAGCTCAATTCTAGCGGGGGGTGAAAGCTCCTACAATGAGCAGTTCTTC. V and J are TRBV5-1 and TRBJ2-1; 11 bases fit TRBD2. V was pared by 3 bases and J by 0 bases, with 11 bases of the junction left unmatched. Germline assignment: CDR1 SGHRS and CDR2 YFSETQ. The CDR3 sequence is 19 residues long.

The chain combines TRBV6-5 with TRBJ2-3, with 7 bases identical to TRBD2. The CDR3 runs to 15 residues. Germline lookup yields CDR1 MNHEY and CDR2 SVGAGI. J lost 0 bases, V lost 4 bases, and 4 bases had no gene match. The CDR3 region has the DNA TGTGCCAGCAGTTCTCGTAGCGGGAGCACAGATACGCAGTATTTT. It specifies CASSSRSGSTDTQYF.